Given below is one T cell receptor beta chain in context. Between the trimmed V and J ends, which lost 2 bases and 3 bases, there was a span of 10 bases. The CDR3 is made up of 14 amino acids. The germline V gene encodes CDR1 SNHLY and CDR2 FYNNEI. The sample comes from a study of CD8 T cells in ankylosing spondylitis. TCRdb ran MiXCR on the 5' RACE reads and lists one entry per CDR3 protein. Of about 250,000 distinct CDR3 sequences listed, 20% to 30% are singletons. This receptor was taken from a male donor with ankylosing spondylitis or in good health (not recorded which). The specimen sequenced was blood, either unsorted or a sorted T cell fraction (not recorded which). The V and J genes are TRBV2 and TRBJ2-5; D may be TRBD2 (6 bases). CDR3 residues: CASSELGLKETQYF. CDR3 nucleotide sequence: TGTGCCAGCAGTGAATTGGGACTCAAAGAGACCCAGTACTTC.